The rows below give T cell receptor beta chains drawn from one sample of a study of blood T cell repertoires in COVID-19. Assay: immunoSEQ multiplex PCR; the TCRdb copy retains only in-frame clones and omits some. The data show around 290,000 clones, more than 80% seen once. The sample consisted of PBMCs or T cells enriched from blood (not recorded which). These receptors were obtained from a young woman who had recovered from COVID-19. The CDR3 runs from the conserved cysteine through the conserved F or W. D genes are given only for firm matches. Some rows have no size entry. The others give once, few or many, or a class for an expanded clone.

clone_size	v_call	d_call	j_call	cdr3_aa	cdr3_nt
.	TRBV7-8	.	TRBJ2-2	CASSLAISGNSYTGELFF	TGTGCCAGCAGCTTAGCGATTAGCGGAAACTCATACACCGGGGAGCTGTTTTTT
.	TRBV14	.	TRBJ1-6	CASSLSEDLSYNSPLHF	TGTGCCAGCAGCCTATCGGAGGACCTCTCCTATAATTCACCCCTCCACTTT
.	TRBV11-2	TRBD1	TRBJ1-1	CASSRTGNTEAFF	TGTGCCAGCAGCCGGACAGGGAACACTGAAGCTTTCTTT
.	TRBV5-1	TRBD1	TRBJ1-1	CASRGQGNTEAFF	TGCGCCAGCAGGGGACAGGGGAACACTGAAGCTTTCTTT
once	TRBV18	.	TRBJ1-1	CASSPGGLNTEAFF	TGTGCCAGCTCACCTGGAGGGTTAAACACTGAAGCTTTCTTT
.	TRBV4-3	.	TRBJ1-2	CASSHGQPPDYGYTF	TGCGCCAGCAGCCACGGACAGCCTCCTGACTATGGCTACACCTTC
.	TRBV7-2	.	TRBJ2-1	CASSLAHYNEQFF	TGTGCCAGCAGCTTAGCTCACTACAATGAGCAGTTCTTC
.	TRBV2	TRBD2	TRBJ2-7	CASSEAPQLAGGYEQYF	TGTGCCAGCAGTGAAGCGCCTCAACTAGCGGGAGGCTACGAGCAGTACTTC
few	TRBV7-9	TRBD1	TRBJ2-7	CASSSGQNLYEQYF	TGTGCCAGCAGCTCGGGACAGAATCTCTACGAGCAGTACTTC
.	TRBV7-9	TRBD1	TRBJ1-4	CASTVTGGLEKLFF	TGTGCCAGCACCGTAACAGGGGGCTTAGAAAAACTGTTTTTT
.	TRBV5-6	TRBD2	TRBJ2-5	CASSLLGGLGQETQYF	TGTGCCAGCAGCTTGTTAGGGGGACTAGGCCAAGAGACCCAGTACTTC
once	TRBV28	TRBD1	TRBJ1-1	CASRTGGVRTEAFF	TGTGCCAGCAGAACAGGGGGCGTACGGACTGAAGCTTTCTTT
.	TRBV11-3	.	TRBJ2-1	CASSFGLVSYNEQFF	TGTGCCAGCAGCTTCGGACTGGTTTCCTACAATGAGCAGTTCTTC
.	TRBV19	TRBD1	TRBJ2-3	CASNRGTGVGDTQYF	TGTGCCAGTAATCGCGGGACAGGGGTAGGAGATACGCAGTATTTT
.	TRBV9	.	TRBJ2-1	CASSVGGGTDNEQFF	TGTGCCAGCAGCGTAGGAGGGGGTACGGACAATGAGCAGTTCTTC
.	TRBV14	.	TRBJ1-2	CASSQEGAYGYTF	TGTGCCAGCAGCCAAGAGGGCGCCTATGGCTACACCTTC
.	TRBV2	.	TRBJ1-5	CASKEDSNQPQHF	TGTGCCAGCAAGGAGGATAGCAATCAGCCCCAGCATTTT
.	TRBV9	.	TRBJ2-3	CASSVDGRDTQYF	TGTGCCAGCAGCGTAGATGGGAGAGATACGCAGTATTTT
.	TRBV4-1	.	TRBJ1-4	CASSQDPGGLGKLFF	TGCGCCAGCAGCCAAGATCCCGGTGGACTAGGGAAACTGTTTTTT
.	TRBV7-6	TRBD2	TRBJ2-7	CASSLSPPSGRAGYEQYF	TGTGCCAGCAGCTTATCCCCCCCTAGCGGGAGGGCTGGGTACGAGCAGTACTTC
.	TRBV4-3	TRBD2	TRBJ2-5	CASSRGPAGGQETQYF	TGCGCCAGCAGCCGGGGGCCAGCGGGAGGCCAAGAGACCCAGTACTTC
.	TRBV7-2	TRBD2	TRBJ2-1	CASSLTTSATIHEQFF	TGTGCCAGCAGCTTAACTACTAGCGCTACCATTCACGAGCAGTTCTTC
.	TRBV4-3	TRBD1	TRBJ1-1	CASSQPGQGNTEAFF	TGCGCCAGCAGCCAACCGGGACAGGGGAACACTGAAGCTTTCTTT
.	TRBV7-6	.	TRBJ2-5	CASSTYRETQYF	TGTGCCAGCAGCACTTACAGGGAGACCCAGTACTTC
.	TRBV3-1/TRBV3-2	.	TRBJ2-1	CASSQDSQGRSYNEQFF	TGTGCCAGCAGCCAAGATAGCCAGGGTCGTTCCTACAATGAGCAGTTCTTC
.	TRBV19	TRBD1	TRBJ2-5	CASSIDSGRGRETQYF	TGTGCCAGTAGTATAGATTCGGGCAGGGGGCGAGAGACCCAGTACTTC
few	TRBV3-1/TRBV3-2	.	TRBJ2-7	CASSQRGGTVYSYEQYF	TGTGCCAGCAGCCAACGTGGAGGGACAGTTTATTCCTACGAGCAGTACTTC
once	TRBV28	TRBD1	TRBJ1-5	CASSLSTGGNQPQHF	TGTGCCAGCAGTTTGAGTACAGGGGGCAATCAGCCCCAGCATTTT
.	TRBV27	.	TRBJ2-3	CASSLSATDTQYF	TGTGCCAGCAGTTTATCGGCCACAGATACGCAGTATTTT
many	TRBV3-1/TRBV3-2	.	TRBJ1-5	CASSQDLVGQFNQPQHF	TGTGCCAGCAGCCAAGATCTTGTAGGACAGTTTAATCAGCCCCAGCATTTT
.	TRBV5-1	TRBD2	TRBJ2-4	CASSGREGDIQYF	TGCGCCAGCTCCGGACGGGAGGGGGACATTCAGTACTTC
few	TRBV19	.	TRBJ1-5	CASSGGHLQPQHF	TGTGCCAGTAGTGGGGGACACCTTCAGCCCCAGCATTTT
.	TRBV7-9	TRBD2	TRBJ2-1	CASSLLTSGSVDEQFF	TGTGCCAGCAGCTTATTGACTAGCGGGAGTGTCGATGAGCAGTTCTTC
once	TRBV2	.	TRBJ1-5	CASSDSNQPQHF	TGTGCCAGCAGTGACAGTAATCAGCCCCAGCATTTT
.	TRBV28	.	TRBJ1-2	CASSLSFTGNYGYTF	TGTGCCAGCAGTTTAAGCTTTACAGGGAACTATGGCTACACCTTC
.	TRBV3-1/TRBV3-2	TRBD1	TRBJ1-2	CASSHRQGKYGYTF	TGTGCCAGCAGCCATCGACAGGGAAAATATGGCTACACCTTC